These 9 T cell receptor beta chains originate from one sample sequenced in a study of T cell responses to AZD1222 COVID-19 vaccine. Only in-frame clones appear in the TCRdb table, and some are missing; sequencing was by immunoSEQ multiplex PCR. The sample holds fewer than 200,000 clones, more than 80% seen once. The sample consisted of peripheral blood, taken on day 0 of AZD1222 vaccination. These receptors were obtained from an adult in good health.

The rearrangement uses TRBV5-6 and TRBJ1-1; D perhaps matches TRBD1 (6 bases). The CDR3 contains 19 residues. The germline V and J ends were trimmed by 2 bases and 0 bases, with 23 bases remaining between them. The germline V gene encodes CDR1 SGHDT and CDR2 YYEEEE. CDR3 bases: TGTGCCAGCAGCTTTTCTCCCCCACAGGGAGAGGGGATGAACACTGAAGCTTTCTTT. It translates to CASSFSPPQGEGMNTEAFF.

The chain combines TRBV10-3 with TRBJ2-3; 8 positions match TRBD2. Germline CDR1 and CDR2: ENHRY and SYGVKD. V gave up 7 bases and J gave up 0 bases; unmatched junction bases: 6. The CDR3 is made up of 15 amino acids. The CDR3 DNA follows: TGTGCCATCAATGACGGGAGGGTAAGCACAGATACGCAGTATTTT. This sequence encodes CAINDGRVSTDTQYF.

The chain carries TRBV30 and TRBJ2-3, with D possibly TRBD2 on 6 matching bases. CDR1 is GTSNPN, CDR2 SVGIG, per germline (reference sequence). The V gene lost 3 bases and the J gene lost 4 bases, with 17 bases spanning the gap. The CDR3 contains 15 residues. CDR3 nucleotide sequence: TGTGCCTGGAGCGCCCCCACCGGGAGCGCAGATACGCAGTATTTT. This sequence encodes CAWSAPTGSADTQYF.

The rearrangement joins TRBV6-5 to TRBJ2-7, with D possibly TRBD2 on 6 matching bases. The V end was cut by 6 bases, the J end by 0 bases, with 15 bases between. The CDR3 length is 15 residues. Germline V gene data show CDR1 as MNHEY and CDR2 as SVGAGI. CDR3 sequence (DNA): TGTGCCAGCAGGAAGAGCGGGCTAACCTCCTACGAGCAGTACTTC. It codes for CASRKSGLTSYEQYF.

The rearrangement joins TRBV6-5 to TRBJ2-2; either TRBD1 or TRBD2 may fit D (5 bases each). Germline CDR1 is MNHEY and CDR2 is SVGAGI. There are 14 residues in the CDR3. The ends were cut back, 8 bases at V and 1 base at J, with 11 bases in the middle. Here the CDR3 DNA reads TGTGCCAGCGGGGGAACGGTGAACACCGGGGAGCTGTTTTTT. Translating it yields CASGGTVNTGELFF.

The chain couples TRBV6-5 to TRBJ1-2; 7 positions match TRBD1. The CDR3 totals 14 residues. CDR1 and CDR2 (germline): MNHEY, SVGAGI. With 7 bases clipped from V and 1 base from J, the junction kept 6 bases outside the gene matches. The CDR3 loop reads CASIGQALNYGYTF. The CDR3, as DNA: TGTGCCAGCATCGGACAGGCCCTTAACTATGGCTACACCTTC.

The genes are TRBV27 and TRBJ1-5; D may be TRBD1 (6 bases). The CDR3 sequence is 20 residues long. The ends were cut back, 2 bases at V and 3 bases at J, with 26 bases in the middle. Per the germline V gene, CDR1 is MNHEY and CDR2 is SMNVEV (reference sequence). DNA of the CDR3: TGTGCCAGCAGTTTACGTGGAAAGGCGGGGGGCCTACTACACAATCAGCCCCAGCATTTT. Protein sequence: CASSLRGKAGGLLHNQPQHF.

The chain is built from TRBV15 and TRBJ2-7; D possibly corresponds to TRBD2 (6 bases). Germline-derived CDR1 and CDR2 are LNHNV and YYDKDF (reference sequence). V gave up 3 bases and J gave up 1 base, with 13 bases separating them. There are 15 residues in the CDR3. The CDR3 nucleotides are TGTGCCACCAGCAGCGGGACTGGAGGTTCCTACGAGCAGTACTTC. As protein: CATSSGTGGSYEQYF.

This chain joins TRBV28 and TRBJ1-2; unclear D gene. Trimming cost V 6 bases and J 5 bases, with 13 bases left between them. The CDR3 length is 13 residues. Germline CDR1 is MDHEN and CDR2 is SYDVKM. CDR3 residues: CASSLRTAYGYTF. CDR3 nucleotides: TGTGCCAGCAGCCTCCGGACTGCGTATGGCTACACCTTC.